Sequencing of this T cell receptor (beta chain) was carried out in a study of blood T cell repertoires in COVID-19 (dated by TCRdb to 2020 to 2021). Some background on the complete study: Samples from collaborators originated in the United States, Italy and Spain and spanned both the acute and convalescent phases of COVID-19. The prospective study material was composed of cDNA or gDNA derived from T cells, B-cell-depleted T cells, or PBMCs. The dataset comprised deeply sampled blood TCRbeta repertoires from subjects exposed to, actively infected with, or recovered from COVID-19. A freely available public database, intended as a resource for researchers studying the immune response to SARS-CoV-2, is where the repertoires were released. The samples were drawn from the first 160 participants of the ongoing ImmuneRACE study and from 1,254 subjects provided by 6 global collaborators. A de-identified subject ID, COVID-19 status, age in years and sex were almost always included in the sample metadata. Where available, HLA class I and class II types were taken from metadata supplied by the sample provider and were not determined by assay-based typing.

What the study reported, not specific to this receptor: How much clinical and demographic metadata was included differed by source and by participant, and the metadata was provided uncurated.

At one collaborating source in Seattle, patients were enrolled during active infection and were followed longitudinally through the course of disease. Collaborating institutions collected whole blood in K2EDTA tubes following their own protocols. For TCRbeta analysis, collaborators shipped samples in one of three forms: frozen whole blood, isolated PBMCs, or DNA extracted from either of those sample types. TCRbeta CDR3 regions were amplified from genomic DNA using the immunoSEQ Assay, a bias-controlled multiplex PCR. The source study handled its data this way. The number of nucleated cells in each sample was estimated from the amplification of reference gene primers within the assay. To quantify the absolute abundance of each unique TCRbeta CDR3 rearrangement, sequence reads were collapsed and filtered. Productive Simpson clonality was computed per sample as the square root of Simpson's diversity index over productive rearrangements. The table was pulled from immuneACCESS by TCRdb, which kept in-frame rearrangements only. Such tables lose some clones; where checked, under half of the loss comes from unresolved V genes, and the rest has no known cause. The DNA was the basis for D and trimming; V, J and clone size are from that table. The sample records 70,000 or so clones, approximately 80% of which are singletons. The ten largest account for roughly 13% of the sample.

Spanning cysteine to phenylalanine, the CDR3 consists of 14 amino acids. The only DNA kept is the CDR3, 42 bases in frame from the first base. V sheds 6 bases and J sheds 4 bases, leaving 15 bases between their ends. CDR1 MDHEN and CDR2 SYDVKM are derived from the germline V gene. Concerning this clone: This clone's antigen is unknown. Base qualities are not recorded, but no much larger clone differs from it by a single base.

The source of this sequence is a man over 45 with COVID-19, enrolled during active disease. Sequencing was done on a sample of peripheral blood. The chain links TRBV28 with TRBJ1-2, with a weak D call of TRBD1 (5 bases match). The CDR3 protein: CASSPLQTAYGYTF. In nucleotides, the sequence is TGTGCCAGCAGCCCCCTTCAGACAGCCTATGGCTACACCTTC.